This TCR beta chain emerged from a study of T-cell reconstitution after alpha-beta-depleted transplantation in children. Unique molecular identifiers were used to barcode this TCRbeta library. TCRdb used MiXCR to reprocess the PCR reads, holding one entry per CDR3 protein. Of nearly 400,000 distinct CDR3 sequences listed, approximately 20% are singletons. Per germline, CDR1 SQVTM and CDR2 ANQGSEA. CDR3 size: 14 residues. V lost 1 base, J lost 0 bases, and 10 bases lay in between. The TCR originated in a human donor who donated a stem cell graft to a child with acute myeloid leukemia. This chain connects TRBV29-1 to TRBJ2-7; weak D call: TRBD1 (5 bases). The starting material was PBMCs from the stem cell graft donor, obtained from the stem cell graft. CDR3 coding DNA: TGCAGCGTTGAAGGACACGACAGCTCCTACGAGCAGTACTTC. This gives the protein CSVEGHDSSYEQYF.